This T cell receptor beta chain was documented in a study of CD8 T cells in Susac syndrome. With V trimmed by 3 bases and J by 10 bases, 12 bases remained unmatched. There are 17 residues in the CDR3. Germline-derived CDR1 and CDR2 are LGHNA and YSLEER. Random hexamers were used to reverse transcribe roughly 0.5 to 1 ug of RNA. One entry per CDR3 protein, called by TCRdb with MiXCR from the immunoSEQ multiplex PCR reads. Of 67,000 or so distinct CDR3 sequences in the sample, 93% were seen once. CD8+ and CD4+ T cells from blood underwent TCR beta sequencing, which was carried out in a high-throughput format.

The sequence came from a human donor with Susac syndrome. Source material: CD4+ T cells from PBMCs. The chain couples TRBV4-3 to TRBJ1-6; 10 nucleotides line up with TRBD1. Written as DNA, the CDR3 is TGCGCCAGCAGCCAGTCAAGCTCCGGGACAGGGGTCTCACCCCTCCACTTT. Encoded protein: CASSQSSSGTGVSPLHF.